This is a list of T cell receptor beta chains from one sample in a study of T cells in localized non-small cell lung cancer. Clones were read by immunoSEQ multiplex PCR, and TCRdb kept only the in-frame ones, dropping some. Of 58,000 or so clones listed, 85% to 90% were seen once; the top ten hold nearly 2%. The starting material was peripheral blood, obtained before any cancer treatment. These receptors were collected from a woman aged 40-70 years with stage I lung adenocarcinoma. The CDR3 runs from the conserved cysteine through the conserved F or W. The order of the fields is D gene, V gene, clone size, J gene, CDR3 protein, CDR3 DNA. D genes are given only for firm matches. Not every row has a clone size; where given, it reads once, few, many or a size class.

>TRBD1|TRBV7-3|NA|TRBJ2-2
CASSSLGQGITGELFF
TGTGCCAGCAGCTCCTTAGGACAGGGAATCACCGGGGAGCTGTTTTTT
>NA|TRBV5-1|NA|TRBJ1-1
CASRSNTEAFF
TGCGCCAGCCGGTCGAACACTGAAGCTTTCTTT
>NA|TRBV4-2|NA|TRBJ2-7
CASSQEGDEQYF
TGTGCCAGCAGCCAAGAGGGAGACGAGCAGTACTTC
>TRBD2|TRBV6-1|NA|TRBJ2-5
CASSEPRGGLAKETQYF
TGTGCCAGCAGTGAACCCCGCGGGGGACTAGCAAAAGAGACCCAGTACTTC
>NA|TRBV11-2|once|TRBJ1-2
CASSHRRNYGYTF
TGTGCCAGCAGCCATCGGCGTAACTATGGCTACACCTTC
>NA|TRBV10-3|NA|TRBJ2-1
CAISDGTSSEEQFF
TGTGCCATCAGTGACGGGACTTCCTCTGAGGAGCAGTTCTTC
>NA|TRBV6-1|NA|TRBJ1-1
CASRSAGVLAEAFF
TGTGCCAGCAGGTCAGCAGGGGTGTTAGCTGAAGCTTTCTTT
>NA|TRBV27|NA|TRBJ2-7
CASSKPGASYEQYF
TGTGCCAGCAGTAAACCGGGTGCATCCTACGAGCAGTACTTC
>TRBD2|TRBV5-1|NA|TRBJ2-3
CASSLEGRGGSGTDTQYF
TGCGCCAGCAGCTTGGAAGGGCGGGGGGGCTCTGGGACAGATACGCAGTATTTT
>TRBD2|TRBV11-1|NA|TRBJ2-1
CASTGGADEQFF
TGTGCCAGCACCGGGGGGGCCGATGAGCAGTTCTTC
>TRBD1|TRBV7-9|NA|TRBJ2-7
CASSFLGQGNEQYF
TGTGCCAGCAGCTTCCTAGGACAGGGAAACGAGCAGTACTTC
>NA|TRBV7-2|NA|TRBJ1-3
CASSSDRSSTIYF
TGTGCCAGCAGCTCCGACCGGTCTAGCACCATATATTTT
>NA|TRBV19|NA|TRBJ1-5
CASSMDKDQPQHF
TGTGCCAGTAGTATGGATAAGGATCAGCCCCAGCATTTT
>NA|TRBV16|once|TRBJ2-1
CASSQGRNEQFF
TGTGCCAGCAGCCAAGGGAGAAATGAGCAGTTCTTC
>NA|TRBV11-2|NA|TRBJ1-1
CASSLAGQMNTEAFF
TGTGCCAGCAGCCTCGCGGGACAAATGAACACTGAAGCTTTCTTT
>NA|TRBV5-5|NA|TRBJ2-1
CASSLFVGNEQFF
TGTGCCAGCAGCTTGTTCGTGGGAAATGAGCAGTTCTTC
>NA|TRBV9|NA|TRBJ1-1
CASSVLGSTEAFF
TGTGCCAGCAGCGTACTGGGGAGCACTGAAGCTTTCTTT
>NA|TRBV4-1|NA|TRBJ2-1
CASSQEGAASSSYNEQFF
TGCGCCAGCAGCCAAGAGGGCGCAGCTTCTAGCTCCTACAATGAGCAGTTCTTC
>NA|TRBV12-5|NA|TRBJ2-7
CASGFTRHEQYF
TGTGCTAGTGGTTTCACACGACACGAGCAGTACTTC
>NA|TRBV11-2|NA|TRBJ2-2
CASSLDSWAGELFF
TGTGCCAGCAGCTTAGACAGTTGGGCCGGGGAGCTGTTTTTT
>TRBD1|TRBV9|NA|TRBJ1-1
CASSVSPQGGDTEAFF
TGTGCCAGCAGCGTCTCGCCGCAGGGGGGAGACACTGAAGCTTTCTTT
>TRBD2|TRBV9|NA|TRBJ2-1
CASSGTSGGYNEQFF
TGTGCCAGCAGCGGTACTAGCGGGGGATACAATGAGCAGTTCTTC
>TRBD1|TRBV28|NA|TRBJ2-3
CASSPAGTGFTDTQYF
TGTGCCAGCAGTCCGGCCGGGACAGGGTTCACAGATACGCAGTATTTT
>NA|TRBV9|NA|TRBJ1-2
CASSADGYGYTF
TGTGCCAGCAGCGCGGACGGCTATGGCTACACCTTC
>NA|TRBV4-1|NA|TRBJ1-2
CASSQASRENYGYTF
TGCGCCAGCAGCCAAGCATCCAGGGAAAACTATGGCTACACCTTC
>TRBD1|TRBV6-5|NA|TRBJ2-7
CASSYNGDRAYEQYF
TGTGCCAGCAGTTACAACGGGGACAGGGCGTACGAGCAGTACTTC
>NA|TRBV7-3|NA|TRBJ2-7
CASSLSARGAYEQYF
TGTGCCAGCAGCTTATCAGCCAGAGGGGCCTACGAGCAGTACTTC
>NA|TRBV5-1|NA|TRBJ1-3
CASSLAMDSGNTIYF
TGCGCCAGCAGCTTGGCCATGGACTCTGGAAACACCATATATTTT
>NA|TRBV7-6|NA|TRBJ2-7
CASSLGKLLSYEQYF
TGTGCCAGCAGCTTAGGTAAACTACTTTCCTACGAGCAGTACTTC
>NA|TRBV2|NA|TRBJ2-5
CAGSQGEMTQYF
TGTGCCGGAAGTCAGGGCGAGATGACCCAGTACTTC
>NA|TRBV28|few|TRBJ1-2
CASTQGGYGYTF
TGTGCCAGCACCCAAGGGGGCTATGGCTACACCTTC
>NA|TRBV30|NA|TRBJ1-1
CAWTTGFTEAFF
TGTGCCTGGACAACAGGTTTCACTGAAGCTTTCTTT
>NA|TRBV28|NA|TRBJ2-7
CASSFGGVSSYEQYF
TGTGCCAGCAGTTTTGGCGGGGTCTCCTCCTACGAGCAGTACTTC
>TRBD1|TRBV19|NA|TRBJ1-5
CASSIGPAGGSQPQHF
TGTGCCAGTAGTATAGGGCCGGCAGGGGGCAGTCAGCCCCAGCATTTT
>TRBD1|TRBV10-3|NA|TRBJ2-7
CAIRPNTGGREQYF
TGTGCCATTAGACCAAACACAGGGGGGAGGGAGCAGTACTTC
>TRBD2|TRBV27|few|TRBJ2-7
CASSPRGGNSYEQYF
TGTGCCAGCTCCCCCCGCGGGGGGAACTCCTACGAGCAGTACTTC
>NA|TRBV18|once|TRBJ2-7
CASSPGLYEQYF
TGTGCCAGCTCACCGGGACTCTACGAGCAGTACTTC
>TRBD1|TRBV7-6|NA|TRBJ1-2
CASSVYLDRGHGYTF
TGTGCCAGCAGCGTTTACCTGGACAGGGGCCATGGCTACACCTTC
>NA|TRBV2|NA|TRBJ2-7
CASRPRQGEQYF
TGTGCCAGCAGACCGAGACAAGGCGAGCAGTACTTC
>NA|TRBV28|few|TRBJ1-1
CASRTRTGRHTEAFF
TGTGCCAGCAGGACCCGGACGGGCCGGCACACTGAAGCTTTCTTT
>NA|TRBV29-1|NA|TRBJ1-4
CSVVPGQEGEKLFF
TGCAGCGTTGTGCCGGGCCAGGAGGGGGAAAAACTGTTTTTT
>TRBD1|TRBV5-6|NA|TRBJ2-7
CASLGTGSSREQYF
TGTGCCAGCCTGGGGACAGGGTCTTCTCGCGAGCAGTACTTC
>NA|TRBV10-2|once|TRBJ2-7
CASSDFTGAINEQYF
TGCGCCAGCAGTGATTTCACGGGGGCCATCAACGAGCAGTACTTC
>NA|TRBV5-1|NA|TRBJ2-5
CASSFLDRGQTQYF
TGCGCCAGCAGCTTCCTGGACAGAGGCCAGACCCAGTACTTC
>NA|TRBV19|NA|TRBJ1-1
CASSIGAGYTEAFF
TGTGCCAGTAGTATAGGGGCAGGGTACACTGAAGCTTTCTTT
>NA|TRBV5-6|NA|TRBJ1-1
CASSREAQGSFF
TGTGCCAGCAGCCGTGAGGCCCAGGGTTCTTTCTTT
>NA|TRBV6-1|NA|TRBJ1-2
CASSEDGREYGYTF
TGTGCCAGCAGTGAAGACGGCAGGGAATATGGCTACACCTTC
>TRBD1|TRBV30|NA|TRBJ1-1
CAWSPPGQGESTEAFF
TGTGCCTGGAGTCCACCGGGACAGGGTGAGTCCACTGAAGCTTTCTTT
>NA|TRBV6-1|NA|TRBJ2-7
CASRPTVYYEQYF
TGTGCCAGCCGGCCGACGGTCTACTACGAGCAGTACTTC
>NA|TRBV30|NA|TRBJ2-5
CAWSIGQPQETQYF
TGTGCCTGGAGTATTGGACAGCCCCAAGAGACCCAGTACTTC
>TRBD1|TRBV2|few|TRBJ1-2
CASSGQGSNYGYTF
TGTGCCAGCAGTGGACAGGGGAGCAACTATGGCTACACCTTC
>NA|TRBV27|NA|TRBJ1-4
CASAPEFGNEKLFF
TGTGCCAGCGCCCCGGAGTTTGGTAATGAAAAACTGTTTTTT
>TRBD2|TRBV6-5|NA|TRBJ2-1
CASSWEREGHEQFF
TGTGCCAGCAGTTGGGAGCGGGAGGGCCATGAGCAGTTCTTC
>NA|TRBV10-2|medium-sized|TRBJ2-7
CASSKGTLPYEQYF
TGCGCCAGCAGTAAGGGGACACTGCCCTACGAGCAGTACTTC